The 18 T cell receptor beta chains given below trace back to one sample, sequenced in a study of regulatory T cells in long-lasting Graves disease. Indicated time point: newly diagnosed GD, antithyroid drugs for less than 3 months. There was RNA extracted from PBMCs, and the TCR library was made from it. With iRepertoire HTBI primers and Arm-PCR of CDR3 regions, TCR beta libraries were built. TCRdb re-called the multiplex PCR reads with MiXCR, one entry per CDR3 protein. The data hold some 330,000 distinct CDR3 sequences, with approximately 10% observed a single time. The sample also formed part of further work on T cells in Graves' hyperthyroidism and ophthalmopathy.

Sample: peripheral blood mononuclear cells (PBMCs), taken at new diagnosis, from a patient treated with antithyroid drugs. The receptors originated from a woman in her late teens or twenties with Graves disease.

The table lists this clonotype with a few counts. The chain combines TRBV20-1 with TRBJ1-2; D remains ambiguous. This CDR3 comprises 16 residues. Between the trimmed V and J ends, which lost 0 bases and 5 bases, there was a span of 19 bases. The V gene's germline CDR1 is DFQATT and CDR2 SNEGSKA (reference sequence). CDR3 amino acids: CSARDKGRELWYGYTF. CDR3 bases: TGCAGTGCTAGAGATAAAGGCCGGGAGTTGTGGTATGGCTACACCTTC.

This clonotype was detected many times. The chain combines TRBV20-1 with TRBJ2-4, with 10 bases aligning to TRBD1. Germline CDR1 reads DFQATT; CDR2 reads SNEGSKA (reference sequence). Trimming took 5 bases from V and 4 from J; bases not matched to a gene: 5. CDR3 length: 14 amino acids. The CDR3 nucleotides are TGCAGTGCTGGGAGACAGGGGGCTAAAAACATTCAGTACTTC. It yields the protein CSAGRQGAKNIQYF.

Turning to this clonotype: A single base separates this from a much larger clone, so it may be a read error. The CDR3 DNA follows: TGTGCCAGCAGCTTTTTCACCCAAAGCATAGGAGATACGCAGTATTTT. It yields the protein CASSFFTQSIGDTQYF. The rearrangement uses TRBV7-9 and TRBJ2-3; D uncertain. Germline loops: CDR1 SEHNR, CDR2 FQNEAQ (reference sequence). V shed 3 bases and J shed 5 bases, with 18 bases lying between them. The CDR3 is made up of 16 amino acids.

This clonotype was detected ten times or more. This rearrangement joins TRBV7-6 to TRBJ1-3, with D maybe TRBD1 (5 bases). The CDR3 has 16 residues. V dropped 1 base and J dropped 5 bases, with 15 bases sitting between them. The germline V gene has CDR1 SGHVS and CDR2 FNYEAQ. CDR3 amino acids: CASSLGRRGTRNTIYF. For the CDR3, the DNA is TGTGCCAGCAGCTTAGGTCGGCGGGGGACCCGAAACACCATATATTTT.

Ten or more counts support this clonotype. The chain carries TRBV6-2 or TRBV6-3 and TRBJ1-5; D is possibly TRBD1 (5 bases). The V end lost 8 bases, the J end lost 5 bases, and 13 bases lay between the germline ends. Germline CDR1 is MNHEY and CDR2 is SVGEGT. The CDR3 sequence is 13 residues long. CDR3 sequence (DNA): TGTGCCAGCTTGAGGGGTCTACATCAGCCCCAGCATTTT. Its protein product is CASLRGLHQPQHF.

This clonotype was counted ten times or more. DNA of the CDR3: TGTGCCAGCAGCTTAGATATGCGGGGGCCCTACAATGAGCAGTTCTTC. It encodes CASSLDMRGPYNEQFF. The V gene is TRBV11-3, the J gene TRBJ2-1, with a possible D match to TRBD2 (7 bases). Germline CDR1 SGHNT, CDR2 YENEEA. The CDR3 has 16 amino acids. V was pared by 0 bases and J by 2 bases, with 11 bases between.

This clonotype was picked up many times. The V gene is TRBV6-1, the J gene TRBJ2-7; D is ambiguous. This CDR3 has 13 residues. V dropped 5 bases and J dropped 1 base, with 9 bases sitting between them. CDR1 is MNHNS, CDR2 SASEGT, per germline. Here the CDR3 reads CASSLRLSYEQYF. CDR3 sequence (DNA): TGTGCCAGCAGTCTGAGACTGTCCTACGAGCAGTACTTC.

The genes are TRBV6-2 or TRBV6-3 and TRBJ2-3, with 8 bases lining up with TRBD2. Germline CDR1 is MNHEY and CDR2 is SVGEGT. This CDR3 region has 15 residues. J gave up 2 bases and V 7 bases, and 8 bases lay outside the gene matches. The CDR3, as DNA: TGTGCCAGCACCTACCTAGCGGGTGACACAGATACGCAGTATTTT. It encodes CASTYLAGDTDTQYF.

This chain connects TRBV6-1 to TRBJ1-2; no reliable D call. There are 11 residues in the CDR3. Germline-derived CDR1 and CDR2 are MNHNS and SASEGT. Between the trimmed V and J ends, which lost 8 bases and 5 bases, there was a span of 9 bases. The CDR3 DNA follows: TGTGCCAGCGGAGAGGGTTATGGCTACACCTTC. Encoded protein: CASGEGYGYTF.

This chain links TRBV7-2 with TRBJ2-5, with 7 positions matching TRBD2. With 2 bases clipped from V and 3 bases from J, the junction kept 12 bases outside the gene matches. The germline V gene encodes CDR1 SGHTA and CDR2 FQGNSA. CDR3 length equals 17 residues. The CDR3 loop is CASSLRWTGRGKETQYF. For the CDR3, the DNA is TGTGCCAGCAGCTTACGATGGACCGGGCGGGGGAAAGAGACCCAGTACTTC.

The chain combines TRBV18 with TRBJ1-4; the D gene is possibly TRBD1 (5 bases). Germline V lookup: CDR1 KGHSH, CDR2 LQKENI. The CDR3 covers 16 residues. Trimming took 0 bases from V and 7 from J, leaving 15 bases between them. The CDR3 sequence is CASSPPGRGLGEKLFF. For the CDR3, the DNA is TGTGCCAGCTCACCACCAGGCCGGGGCCTCGGTGAAAAACTGTTTTTT. The entire variable domain, with the rest obtained from reference TRBV18 and TRBJ1-4, is as follows: NAGVMQNPRHLVRRRGQEARLRCSPMKGHSHVYWYRQLPEEGLKFMVYLQKENIIDESGMPKERFSAEFPKEGPSILRIQQVVRGDSAAYFCASSPPGRGLGEKLFFGSGTQLSVL.

This clonotype was picked up a small number of times. CDR3 loop: CSAPLTSGPLGNEQFF. The DNA of the CDR3 is TGCAGCGCCCCGCTGACTAGCGGGCCCCTCGGGAATGAGCAGTTCTTC. V usage is TRBV29-1 and J usage is TRBJ2-1; TRBD2 matches at 10 bases. CDR1 is SQVTM and CDR2 is ANQGSEA in the germline V gene. V lost 7 bases and J lost 7; bases outside the gene matches: 16. The CDR3 covers 16 residues.

In regard to this clonotype: A clone one base away is much larger, so this may be a read error. The rearrangement links TRBV11-2 to TRBJ2-1; D perhaps matches TRBD1 (6 bases). V was trimmed by 6 bases and J by 5 bases, leaving 14 bases between them. The CDR3 sequence is 14 residues long. Germline CDR1 SGHAT, CDR2 FQNNGV. The CDR3: CASSPWDKHNEQFF. The CDR3 DNA reads as TGTGCCAGCAGTCCCTGGGACAAGCACAATGAGCAGTTCTTC.

This clonotype was seen a handful of times. This rearrangement joins TRBV12-3 or TRBV12-4 to TRBJ2-1; TRBD2 matches at 7 bases. V lost 7 bases, J lost 5 bases, and 2 bases stayed unmatched. The CDR3 consists of 12 residues. The CDR3 sequence: CASKGGDNEQFF. The CDR3 coding sequence is TGTGCCAGCAAGGGAGGGGACAATGAGCAGTTCTTC.

This clonotype was counted many times. The chain carries TRBV28 and TRBJ2-7, with D perhaps matching TRBD2 (7 bases). V lost 3 bases, J lost 5 bases, and 20 bases lay in between. This CDR3 region has 16 residues. Germline CDR1 is MDHEN and CDR2 is SYDVKM. The CDR3 spells CASSLAGASSRDEQYF. The DNA for the CDR3 is TGTGCCAGCAGTTTGGCGGGGGCTTCCTCCCGAGACGAGCAGTACTTC. Full variable domain (rest looked up from reference TRBV28 and TRBJ2-7): DVKVTQSSRYLVKRTGEKVFLECVQDMDHENMFWYRQDPGLGLRLIYFSYDVKMKEKGDIPEGYSVSREKKERFSLILESASTNQTSMYLCASSLAGASSRDEQYFGPGTRLTVT.

Remarks on this clonotype: This likely reflects a read error, since a far larger clone is one base away. The CDR3 nucleotides read TGTGCCAGCAGCCCCTCCGCAGATACGCAGTATTTT. This sequence encodes CASSPSADTQYF. The V call is TRBV14, the J call TRBJ2-3, with D unclear. Germline CDR1 reads SGHDN; CDR2 reads FVKESK. The CDR3 length is 12 residues. V was pared by 4 bases and J by 4 bases, with 6 bases between. The variable domain in full, with the rest retrieved from reference TRBV14 and TRBJ2-3, is EAGVTQFPSHSVIEKGQTVTLRCDPISGHDNLYWYRRVMGKEIKFLLHFVKESKQDESGMPNNRFLAERTGGTYSTLKVQPAELEDSGVYFCASSPSADTQYFGPGTRLTVL.

The chain carries TRBV28 and TRBJ1-1, with D possibly being TRBD1 (5 bases). V gave up 4 bases and J gave up 5 bases, with 17 bases separating them. The CDR3 is made up of 15 amino acids. The germline gives CDR1 MDHEN, CDR2 SYDVKM. CDR3 sequence: CASSWARPSGTEAFF. The DNA of the CDR3 is TGTGCCAGCAGTTGGGCCCGGCCTTCAGGGACTGAAGCTTTCTTT.

This clonotype was counted a few times. This sequence joins TRBV5-5 and TRBJ2-7, with D tentatively TRBD2 (7 bases). The CDR3 is 18 amino acids. Germline loops: CDR1 SGHKS, CDR2 YYEKEE (reference sequence). V lost 4 bases and J lost 5, with 28 bases in between. Here the CDR3 reads CASSPLGLRGRGLNEQYF. The DNA of the CDR3 is TGTGCCAGCAGCCCATTGGGACTGCGAGGGCGGGGGCTGAACGAGCAGTACTTC.